This T cell receptor beta chain was documented in a study of OX40 agonist ivuxolimab in advanced cancers. Study at large: Dose-escalation patients had hepatocellular carcinoma, melanoma, renal cell or head and neck cancer. Findings and limits, study-wide: Relative to CD4+, CD8+ T cells held more expanded clones on average.

Remarks on this clone: Its antigen is still unknown.

Autoimmune disease history or systemic immunosuppression meant exclusion. At baseline, cycle 4 day 1, and cycle 7 day 1, blood was sampled. The table came from immunoSEQ multiplex PCR; TCRdb's copy has only in-frame clones and leaves some out. The repertoire holds some 90,000 clones, around 87% seen once, with roughly 4% in the top ten. This clonotype was sampled from an adult with an advanced solid tumor such as melanoma, head and neck, liver or kidney cancer. The input for sequencing was CD4+ or CD8+ T cells sorted from blood, taken in a trial of the OX40 agonist ivuxolimab.

CDR3 loop: CASSFGTGSDTQYF. Written as DNA, the CDR3 is TGCGCCAGCAGCTTCGGGACAGGGTCAGATACGCAGTATTTT. The rearrangement joins TRBV5-1 to TRBJ2-3; 9 bases fit TRBD1. Germline V gives CDR1 SGHRS, CDR2 YFSETQ. CDR3 length: 14 amino acids. Germline trimming cut 2 bases from V and 4 bases from J; bases unmatched to any gene: 2.